The clone carrying this T cell receptor (beta chain) has a handful of counts. The source of the sample is a study of response to subunit inactivated influenza vaccine. Trimming removed 7 bases from V and 1 base from J, with 10 bases in between. This CDR3 has 13 residues. TCRdb analysed the RT-PCR reads with MiXCR anew, one entry per CDR3 protein. Of around 650,000 distinct CDR3 sequences listed, 15% to 17% are singletons. The chain is built from TRBV12-3 or TRBV12-4 and TRBJ1-1; D remains ambiguous. The sequence was obtained from a man aged 50 to 59 who received an inactivated influenza vaccine. This sample comprised PBMCs from blood, obtained 11 to 12 days after vaccination. The CDR3 DNA is TGTGCCAGCACCTCGCAGGCGAACACTGAAGCTTTCTTT. Protein: CASTSQANTEAFF.